A selection of T cell receptor beta chains follows, all from one sample in a study of T cell responses to AZD1222 COVID-19 vaccine. The repertoire was sequenced with immunoSEQ multiplex PCR; TCRdb's copy has only in-frame clones and lacks some. The sample carries about 150,000 clones, roughly nine tenths recorded once. The sequencing used peripheral blood, collected after recovery from COVID-19. The receptor source for this set is an adult who had recovered from COVID-19. The CDR3 runs from the conserved cysteine through the conserved F or W. Clone size, where shown, is once, few, many, or a class for clones that have expanded.

CDR3: CATSRDEWLSYEQYF; J: TRBJ2-7; V: TRBV15; size: .
CDR3: CASSQDPGFYGYTF; J: TRBJ1-2; V: TRBV3-1/TRBV3-2; size: .
CDR3: CASSPTSGEEQYF; J: TRBJ2-7; V: TRBV5-4; size: .
CDR3: CASTPAGGPGDTQYF; J: TRBJ2-3; V: TRBV28; size: .
CDR3: CASSFPPGQGYGYTF; J: TRBJ1-2; V: TRBV28; size: .
CDR3: CASSTAGTRTGYEQYF; J: TRBJ2-7; V: TRBV11-2; size: .
CDR3: CASSQSTEQFF; J: TRBJ2-1; V: TRBV3-1/TRBV3-2; size: .
CDR3: CASSEGQGDVYGYTF; J: TRBJ1-2; V: TRBV25-1; size: .
CDR3: CSASSGRTIYGYTF; J: TRBJ1-2; V: TRBV20-1; size: .
CDR3: CASSLATGGGNTEAFF; J: TRBJ1-1; V: TRBV7-9; size: .
CDR3: CASSPSNYGYTF; J: TRBJ1-2; V: TRBV6-5; size: .
CDR3: CASSPLDRAGNTIYF; J: TRBJ1-3; V: TRBV18; size: few
CDR3: CASSVDSGGYFGAKNIQYF; J: TRBJ2-4; V: TRBV9; size: .
CDR3: CASSPWEKPGELFF; J: TRBJ2-2; V: TRBV2; size: few
CDR3: CASSLMQNTEAFF; J: TRBJ1-1; V: TRBV12-3/TRBV12-4; size: .
CDR3: CASSTGQGAYTF; J: TRBJ1-2; V: TRBV7-9; size: .
CDR3: CASSPPGIGEKLFF; J: TRBJ1-4; V: TRBV7-9; size: .
CDR3: CASSVKDQGPESQETQYF; J: TRBJ2-5; V: TRBV9; size: .
CDR3: CASSWTGGPNQPQHF; J: TRBJ1-5; V: TRBV5-5; size: .
CDR3: CASSPTGLLATNEKLFF; J: TRBJ1-4; V: TRBV5-1; size: .
CDR3: CAISLASTGELFF; J: TRBJ2-2; V: TRBV10-3; size: .
CDR3: CASSVEERGTQYF; J: TRBJ2-5; V: TRBV9; size: .
CDR3: CASSLQDTQYF; J: TRBJ2-3; V: TRBV18; size: .